This T cell receptor beta chain was retrieved from a study of neurological immune-mediated disorders. General study findings and limits: Across subjects, expanded clones had no CDR3 amino acid sequences in common, pointing to private repertoires in all groups.

The sample's time point: longitudinal time-point 2. This clonotype was seen many times. Its antigen is not identified. TCRdb called the 5' RACE reads again in MiXCR, with one record for every CDR3 protein. The repertoire has about 49,000 distinct CDR3 sequences, over 10% of them found once; the top ten carry 4.5% to 5.5%. The germline V gene encodes CDR1 DFQATT and CDR2 SNEGSKA (reference sequence). This CDR3 is 19 amino acids long. V dropped 6 bases and J dropped 1; count of bases not matched to a gene: 19. The TCR comes from a male donor with HTLV-1-associated myelopathy (HAM/TSP). The rearrangement links TRBV20-1 to TRBJ2-3, with TRBD2 identical over 10 bases. Input material: PBMCs. The DNA for the CDR3 is TGCAGTGCACGCCCTAGCGGGGGCTTTTCCCAATCACGCACAGATACGCAGTATTTT. This encodes CSARPSGGFSQSRTDTQYF.